This T cell receptor beta chain comes out of a study of T-cell reconstitution after alpha-beta-depleted transplantation in children. Preparing the TCRbeta library involved the use of unique molecular identifiers. Via MiXCR, TCRdb re-called the PCR reads, giving one row per CDR3 protein. The data contain some 120,000 distinct CDR3 sequences, roughly 9% of them singletons. Points from the study as a whole: After transplant, at about two months, alpha-beta T cells were reportedly derived from several hundred expanded graft clones. One year after transplant, T-cell counts and diversity came mostly from newly produced T cells. At day 60, the high TCRbeta diversity found in some patients originated from recipient T cells and thymic progenitors that had survived.

About this clonotype: Its antigen is still unknown.

CDR1 is SGHTA, CDR2 FQGNSA, per germline. The length of the CDR3 is 16 residues. V was pared by 3 bases and J by 4 bases, with 7 bases of the junction left unmatched. Sequencing used PBMCs, mostly from graft donor cells, obtained 180 days after TCRalphabeta/CD19-depleted stem cell transplant. This chain connects TRBV7-2 to TRBJ2-5; 11 positions agree with TRBD2. This TCR derives from a girl less than two years old who had a stem cell transplant for combined immunodeficiency, so the T cells may come from the graft donor. The CDR3 DNA reads TGTGCCAGCAGCTTGAAGGCTAGCGGGGGGTTAGAGACCCAGTACTTC. This encodes CASSLKASGGLETQYF. Based on the CDR3 plus reference TRBV7-2 and TRBJ2-5, the full variable domain is GAGVSQSPSNKVTEKGKDVELRCDPISGHTALYWYRQSLGQGLEFLIYFQGNSAPDKSGLPSDRFSAERTGGSVSTLTIQRTQQEDSAVYLCASSLKASGGLETQYFGPGTRLLVL.